The source of this TCR beta chain is a study of T-cell memory formation after mild COVID-19. Study observations and caveats: Pre-infection memory already had some responding clones, implying cross-reactive memory joined. Among contracting clones, CD4+ were mainly CM/EM and CD8+ enriched in EMRA. The authors did not confirm SARS-CoV-2 specificity of second-wave clones peaking day 37.

Constant-segment-primed 5'RACE gave TCR alpha and TCR beta cDNA libraries with sample barcodes and UMIs. TCRdb analysed the 5' RACE reads with MiXCR anew, one entry per CDR3 protein. Of fewer than 90,000 distinct CDR3 sequences listed, about 13% are singletons. In the case of this clonotype: The antigen remains unidentified.

From germline, CDR1 is SGHAT and CDR2 FQNNGV. This CDR3 has 13 residues. The germline V and J ends were trimmed by 0 bases and 4 bases, with 6 bases remaining between them. The clonotype comes from a man in his late teens or twenties who had mild COVID-19 (a few samples of this study predate the infection). Cell type and time point are not known. The chain recombines TRBV11-2 with TRBJ1-2; no definite D call. Sequenced input: PBMCs or a T cell subset sorted from them (not recorded which). This CDR3 is CASSLDGFYGYTF. The CDR3 region has the DNA TGTGCCAGCAGCTTAGACGGATTCTATGGCTACACCTTC.